The present T cell receptor (beta chain) was sequenced within a study of blood T cell repertoires in COVID-19. The table came from immunoSEQ multiplex PCR; TCRdb's copy has only in-frame clones and leaves some out. The top ten hold about 3.5% of the sample, which has more than 300,000 clones, 90% to 95% seen once. Germline V gene data show CDR1 as MNHNY and CDR2 as SVGAGI (reference sequence). The CDR3 length is 15 residues. Deletions cut 7 bases from V and 4 bases from J, with 18 bases between. The sequence derives from a woman under 30 who had recovered from COVID-19. Sequenced input: peripheral blood. The chain recombines TRBV6-6 with TRBJ2-3; tentative D call: TRBD2 (5 bases). In DNA, the CDR3 is TGTGCCAGCACCCCCCAACTAGTTCCCGCAGATACGCAGTATTTT. The encoded protein is CASTPQLVPADTQYF.